This TCR beta chain was sequenced in a study of blood T cell repertoires in COVID-19. Study as a whole: From the United States, Italy and Spain came samples of acute and convalescent COVID-19. In each case, the material was cDNA or gDNA derived from T cells, B-cell-depleted T cells, or PBMCs.

This clone was seen more than once but under ten times. As processed by the authors: It was from reference gene primer amplification that nucleated cell counts were estimated. The protocol was immunoSEQ multiplex PCR, while the TCRdb copy is restricted to in-frame clones and leaves out a portion. D and trimming were read from the DNA, whereas the V and J calls and clone size are those reported in that table. The sample contains some 250,000 clones, approximately 83% of which appear only once. Trimming removed 3 bases from V and 11 bases from J, with 11 bases in between. The CDR3 sequence is 13 residues long.

Sequenced material: peripheral blood. This sequence originates from a woman at least 80 years old with acute or convalescent COVID-19. This chain connects TRBV12-3 or TRBV12-4 to TRBJ1-6; perhaps TRBD1 as D (6 bases). CDR3 nucleotides: TGTGCCAGCAGTTTGGGGGCGATGACACCCCTCCACTTT. Protein sequence: CASSLGAMTPLHF.